Shown below are 3 T cell receptor beta chains from a single sample sequenced in a study of control samples from healthy donors and cancer patients. Libraries were prepared by immunoSEQ multiplex PCR; TCRdb keeps only in-frame clonotypes and omits some of them. The sample holds approximately 140,000 clones, 91% seen once. Source material: blood. All receptors come from a man aged 18 to 29 in good health.

The chain is built from TRBV30 and TRBJ1-4, with 11 bases matching TRBD1. Germline assignment: CDR1 GTSNPN and CDR2 SVGIG (reference sequence). The CDR3 has 16 amino acids. The ends lost 1 base at V and 10 bases at J; junction bases unmatched: 11. The CDR3 reads CAWSAQSPGQGGKLFF. In nucleotides, the CDR3 is TGTGCCTGGAGTGCCCAGAGTCCGGGACAGGGGGGAAAACTGTTTTTT.

The J gene is TRBJ2-3, the V gene TRBV6-6; D call uncertain. The CDR3 has 13 residues. V lost 6 bases to trimming and J lost 2 bases, with 9 bases between them. Germline CDR1 MNHNY, CDR2 SVGAGI (reference sequence). The CDR3 region has the DNA TGTGCCAGCAGGGGTGGATACACAGATACGCAGTATTTT. Translating it yields CASRGGYTDTQYF.

The chain has TRBV16 and TRBJ1-4; 8 bases fit TRBD1. Germline V gene sequence: CDR1 KGHSY, CDR2 FQNENV. After removal of 7 bases from V and 8 bases from J, the junction contained 15 bases not matched to a gene. CDR3 length: 16 residues. This CDR3 is CASTLSRQGRREKLFF. The CDR3 DNA is TGTGCCAGCACCCTTTCGAGACAGGGGAGAAGGGAAAAACTGTTTTTT.